This T cell receptor beta chain was sequenced in a study of OX40 agonist ivuxolimab in advanced cancers. Overall study: Ivuxolimab was delivered to patients intravenously every 2 weeks at doses spanning 0.01 to 10 mg/kg. Study-wide results and limits: No determination was made of the antigen specificity of the expanded peripheral T cells. In general, CD8+ T cells held more expanded clones than CD4+ did, on average.

The cohort excluded patients with autoimmune disease history or systemic immunosuppression. J gave up 6 bases and V 4 bases, and 10 bases lay outside the gene matches. The CDR3 contains 16 residues. In germline, CDR1 is SGDLS, CDR2 YYNGEE. Sequenced by immunoSEQ multiplex PCR; TCRdb stores in-frame clones only, minus some. The data show some 71,000 clones, more than 70% seen once. With respect to this clone: Antigen: not known.

This sample comprised CD4+ or CD8+ T cells sorted from blood, obtained in a trial of the OX40 agonist ivuxolimab. The sequence came from an adult with an advanced solid tumor such as melanoma, head and neck, liver or kidney cancer. The chain uses TRBV9 and TRBJ2-1; the match to TRBD2 covers 10 bases. CDR3 amino acids: CASSIFSGRSLNEQFF. DNA for the CDR3: TGTGCCAGCAGCATATTTAGCGGGAGGTCCCTCAATGAGCAGTTCTTC.